This note documents a single T cell receptor beta chain sequence. Treatment here: randomized to nivolumab then ipilimumab (arm A) or the reverse (arm B). The data were obtained in a study of sequential checkpoint blockade in melanoma. The overall study: Maintenance nivolumab came after either treatment sequence.

Clones were sequenced by immunoSEQ multiplex PCR, and TCRdb holds only the in-frame ones, with some missing. Here the sample spans under 15,000 clones, roughly 72% being singletons. The specimen was CD8+ T cells sorted from blood (inferred from file names), collected from a patient given nivolumab and ipilimumab in sequence. The clonotype was recovered from a human donor with melanoma.

The CDR3 protein is CASSLVTATEAFF. The CDR3 DNA reads TGTGCCAGCAGCTTAGTGACAGCCACTGAAGCTTTCTTT. V gene TRBV11-2 combines with J gene TRBJ1-1; D perhaps matches TRBD1 (5 bases). The CDR3 runs to 13 residues. Deletions cut 1 base from V and 4 bases from J, with 7 bases between. CDR1 SGHAT and CDR2 FQNNGV come from the germline V gene.